The rows below give T cell receptor beta chains drawn from one sample of a study of cytomegalovirus exposure and HLA in healthy donors. Produced via immunoSEQ multiplex PCR; TCRdb's table is partial and in-frame only. The profile covers 100,000 or so clones, with around 84% appearing a single time and around 1.2% taken by the ten largest. Source material: PBMCs. The receptors come from a young man in good health and CMV-seronegative. Each CDR3 is given with its conserved first and last residue. Each record gives: V gene, J gene, clone size, D gene, CDR3 protein, CDR3 DNA. The D gene is left open where the match is weak. Rows may omit the clone size; those that give it use once, few, many or a size class.

>TRBV7-2|TRBJ2-5|NA|NA
CASSKQGRFQETQYF
TGTGCCAGCAGCAAACAGGGACGCTTCCAAGAGACCCAGTACTTC
>TRBV19|TRBJ1-6|NA|NA
CASTPTPAGSSPLHF
TGTGCCAGTACTCCGACTCCGGCCGGGAGCTCACCCCTCCACTTT
>TRBV10-1|TRBJ2-3|NA|NA
CASGRQGTDTQYF
TGCGCCAGCGGGAGGCAGGGAACAGATACGCAGTATTTT
>TRBV7-8|TRBJ2-1|NA|NA
CASSFNSGLSAYNEQFF
TGTGCCAGCAGCTTTAATTCCGGACTCTCAGCCTACAATGAGCAGTTCTTC
>TRBV19|TRBJ1-2|NA|TRBD1
CASRGTGSRYGYTF
TGTGCCAGTCGGGGGACAGGGTCGAGGTATGGCTACACCTTC
>TRBV9|TRBJ1-1|NA|TRBD1
CASSGRQGPSTEAFF
TGTGCCAGCAGCGGACGACAGGGCCCGAGCACTGAAGCTTTCTTT
>TRBV11-2|TRBJ2-7|once|NA
CASSLGRQIKYEQYF
TGTGCCAGCAGCTTAGGAAGACAGATCAAATACGAGCAGTACTTC
>TRBV4-1|TRBJ1-1|NA|NA
CASSQLLPVTIHFHTEAFF
TGCGCCAGCAGCCAACTCCTCCCCGTCACGATACATTTTCACACTGAAGCTTTCTTT
>TRBV6-5|TRBJ2-7|NA|TRBD2
CASSQRESYEQYF
TGTGCCAGCAGTCAGCGGGAGTCGTACGAGCAGTACTTC
>TRBV5-1|TRBJ1-5|NA|NA
CASSLAGSNQPQHF
TGCGCCAGCAGCTTGGCAGGGAGCAATCAGCCCCAGCATTTT
>TRBV4-1|TRBJ2-3|once|NA
CASSQAPLGGGTDTQYF
TGCGCCAGCAGCCAAGCCCCGTTGGGGGGAGGCACAGATACGCAGTATTTT
>TRBV6-5|TRBJ1-4|NA|NA
CASSYRSDSNEKLFF
TGTGCCAGCAGTTACCGCAGCGACTCTAATGAAAAACTGTTTTTT
>TRBV25-1|TRBJ1-4|NA|NA
CASSDRPGGPNEKLFF
TGTGCCAGCAGTGATCGCCCGGGGGGACCTAATGAAAAACTGTTTTTT
>TRBV6-1|TRBJ2-7|NA|TRBD1
CASSVGSGTAAYEQYF
TGTGCCAGCAGTGTAGGGAGTGGGACAGCCGCCTACGAGCAGTACTTC
>TRBV18|TRBJ1-2|NA|NA
CASSPMTPRAGYGYTF
TGTGCCAGCTCACCAATGACACCCAGAGCGGGGTATGGCTACACCTTC
>TRBV5-1|TRBJ2-7|NA|NA
CASSFTGFEQYF
TGCGCCAGCAGCTTTACAGGGTTCGAGCAGTACTTC
>TRBV6-4|TRBJ1-2|NA|NA
CAPPEYVGVEYYGYTF
TGTGCCCCGCCGGAGTATGTCGGGGTGGAATACTATGGCTACACCTTC
>TRBV19|TRBJ2-4|NA|TRBD2
CASSIRLAGGPIQYF
TGTGCCAGTAGTATTCGACTAGCGGGAGGGCCGATCCAGTACTTC
>TRBV5-1|TRBJ2-2|NA|NA
CASSLLQRQSNTGELFF
TGCGCCAGCAGCTTGCTTCAGCGTCAATCGAACACCGGGGAGCTGTTTTTT
>TRBV6-1|TRBJ1-1|few|TRBD1
CASRQGMNTEAFF
TGTGCCAGCCGACAGGGAATGAACACTGAAGCTTTCTTT
>TRBV5-1|TRBJ2-7|NA|TRBD1
CASSMSITTGGYEQYF
TGCGCCAGCAGCATGAGCATCACTACAGGGGGCTACGAGCAGTACTTC
>TRBV9|TRBJ2-3|NA|TRBD2
CASSASGRGVTQYF
TGTGCCAGCAGCGCTAGCGGGAGGGGTGTTACGCAGTATTTT
>TRBV9|TRBJ2-1|NA|TRBD2
CASSVDPSGAYNEQFF
TGTGCCAGCAGCGTAGATCCTAGCGGGGCCTACAATGAGCAGTTCTTC
>TRBV6-5|TRBJ2-2|NA|NA
CASGQTKNTGELFF
TGTGCCAGCGGACAGACGAAGAACACCGGGGAGCTGTTTTTT
>TRBV6-5|TRBJ1-1|NA|TRBD1
CASSYLDRANTEAFF
TGTGCCAGCAGTTACTTGGACAGGGCGAACACTGAAGCTTTCTTT
>TRBV30|TRBJ1-1|NA|TRBD1
CAWGSITGDTEAFF
TGTGCCTGGGGCTCTATAACAGGGGACACTGAAGCTTTCTTT
>TRBV5-8|TRBJ1-1|NA|TRBD1
CASSLVGQGRREAFF
TGTGCCAGCAGCTTGGTGGGACAGGGGAGAAGGGAAGCTTTCTTT
>TRBV9|TRBJ2-1|NA|NA
CASSPAGTMNPNEQFF
TGTGCCAGCAGCCCCGCGGGGACGATGAATCCAAATGAGCAGTTCTTC
>TRBV4-3|TRBJ2-7|few|TRBD1
CASSQDWGTGSYEQYF
TGCGCCAGCAGCCAAGATTGGGGGACAGGGTCATACGAGCAGTACTTC
>TRBV28|TRBJ2-2|NA|TRBD1
CASSTGDRRYTGELFF
TGTGCCAGCAGTACCGGGGACAGAAGATACACCGGGGAGCTGTTTTTT
>TRBV5-1|TRBJ2-7|NA|TRBD1
CASSLETGGYEQYF
TGCGCCAGCAGCTTGGAGACAGGGGGCTACGAGCAGTACTTC
>TRBV6-1|TRBJ1-4|NA|NA
CASNLNGVDEKLFF
TGTGCCAGCAATTTGAATGGAGTCGATGAAAAACTGTTTTTT
>TRBV7-9|TRBJ2-1|NA|TRBD2
CASSSTSGSIHNEQFF
TGTGCCAGCAGCTCGACTAGCGGGAGTATCCACAATGAGCAGTTCTTC
>TRBV6-5|TRBJ2-5|NA|NA
CASSYGAGIAETQYF
TGTGCCAGCAGTTACGGGGCAGGTATCGCGGAGACCCAGTACTTC
>TRBV7-2|TRBJ2-5|NA|NA
CASSLLGSQETQYF
TGTGCCAGCAGCCTACTGGGCAGCCAAGAGACCCAGTACTTC
>TRBV5-1|TRBJ1-2|few|TRBD1
CASSGGTGHPNYGYTF
TGCGCCAGCAGCGGGGGGACAGGCCATCCTAACTATGGCTACACCTTC
>TRBV5-1|TRBJ2-1|NA|TRBD2
CASSLSSPTSGGASEQFF
TGCGCCAGCAGCTTGAGTAGCCCCACTAGCGGGGGGGCCTCTGAGCAGTTCTTC
>TRBV7-2|TRBJ1-5|NA|NA
CASSLDPAAYSNQPQHF
TGTGCCAGCAGCTTAGATCCCGCAGCGTATAGCAATCAGCCCCAGCATTTT
>TRBV30|TRBJ2-3|NA|NA
CAWSVRTDTQYF
TGTGCCTGGAGTGTTAGAACAGATACGCAGTATTTT
>TRBV7-2|TRBJ1-2|NA|TRBD1
CASSSWTGDGYGYTF
TGTGCCAGCAGCTCCTGGACAGGGGATGGCTATGGCTACACCTTC
>TRBV6-5|TRBJ1-1|NA|NA
CASTTGSTEAFF
TGTGCCAGCACAACAGGGTCCACTGAAGCTTTCTTT
>TRBV29-1|TRBJ1-2|NA|TRBD1
CSVEDRAGGHGYTF
TGCAGCGTTGAAGATCGGGCAGGGGGACATGGCTACACCTTC
>TRBV6-6|TRBJ2-7|NA|NA
CASRAPGEIYEQYF
TGTGCCAGCAGGGCACCAGGGGAAATTTACGAGCAGTACTTC
>TRBV7-9|TRBJ1-1|once|NA
CASSLVGLGGNTEAFF
TGTGCCAGCAGCTTAGTAGGGTTAGGGGGGAACACTGAAGCTTTCTTT
>TRBV6-5|TRBJ1-3|NA|NA
CASSYGAHSSGNTIYF
TGTGCCAGCAGTTACGGGGCACACAGCTCTGGAAACACCATATATTTT
>TRBV2|TRBJ2-1|NA|NA
CASTELIDEQFF
TGTGCCAGCACCGAGTTGATCGATGAGCAGTTCTTC
>TRBV7-2|TRBJ2-2|NA|NA
CASSLERKEMDTGELFF
TGTGCCAGCAGCTTAGAACGGAAGGAGATGGACACCGGGGAGCTGTTTTTT
>TRBV5-6|TRBJ2-2|NA|TRBD2
CASSPLGGRAFGELFF
TGTGCCAGCAGCCCACTCGGGGGGAGGGCCTTCGGGGAGCTGTTTTTT
>TRBV30|TRBJ2-1|NA|NA
CAWSVTGVGVYNEQFF
TGTGCCTGGAGTGTTACGGGAGTTGGGGTCTACAATGAGCAGTTCTTC
>TRBV27|TRBJ1-5|NA|TRBD1
CASSFRQGYQPQHF
TGTGCCAGCAGTTTTAGACAGGGGTATCAGCCCCAGCATTTT
>TRBV6-1|TRBJ1-2|few|NA
CASSAGTGGYGYTF
TGTGCCAGCAGTGCAGGGACGGGGGGCTATGGCTACACCTTC
>TRBV19|TRBJ2-3|NA|TRBD2
CASSTLSGGASDTQYF
TGTGCCAGTAGTACGCTTAGCGGGGGGGCATCAGATACGCAGTATTTT
>TRBV6-1|TRBJ2-7|NA|TRBD1
CAGQVQGRAYEQYF
TGTGCCGGACAAGTACAGGGGCGCGCTTACGAGCAGTACTTC
>TRBV6-1|TRBJ2-3|few|NA
CASSEGGAHTDTQYF
TGTGCCAGCAGTGAAGGGGGCGCACACACAGATACGCAGTATTTT